One sample yielded the 16 T cell receptor beta chains listed below, sequenced in a study of immune evolution from preneoplasia to lung adenocarcinoma. This table comes from immunoSEQ multiplex PCR, and its TCRdb copy is limited to in-frame clones, with some not included. The sample contains 27,000 or so clones, roughly 74% of which appear only once. The sample was FFPE invasive lung adenocarcinoma tissue. These receptors were obtained from a person aged 55 to 70 with invasive lung adenocarcinoma. Some clones in this sample may be carry-over from other donors' samples.

This clone was picked up one time. The chain uses TRBV20-1 and TRBJ2-3; unclear D gene. The CDR3 has 11 residues. Trimming left V 3 bases short and J 2 bases short, with 3 bases between. CDR1 is DFQATT, CDR2 SNEGSKA, per germline (reference sequence). CDR3 amino acids: CSASSTDTQYF. DNA of the CDR3: TGCAGTGCTAGTTCCACAGATACGCAGTATTTT.

The chain is built from TRBV11-2 and TRBJ2-1; unclear D gene. Deletions cut 4 bases from V and 0 bases from J, with 10 bases between. Germline assignment: CDR1 SGHAT and CDR2 FQNNGV. CDR3 length: 15 amino acids. The CDR3 loop reads CASSSSTLSYNEQFF. The CDR3 coding sequence is TGTGCCAGCAGCTCTAGTACCCTCTCCTACAATGAGCAGTTCTTC.

This chain joins TRBV21-1 and TRBJ1-1. TRBV21-1 is a known pseudogene. The CDR3 has 17 residues. In DNA, the CDR3 is TGTGCCAGCAGCAAAGATTGGCAGCGACAAAGGGATCAAGAAGCTTTCTTT. Translating it yields CASSKDWQRQRDQEAFF.

The chain recombines TRBV4-1 with TRBJ2-1; TRBD2 matches 11 bases. After removal of 1 base from V and 4 bases from J, the junction contained 9 bases not matched to a gene. This CDR3 spans 18 amino acids. Germline V lookup: CDR1 MGHRA, CDR2 YSYEKL. The CDR3 loop reads CASSQGFPSGRQYNEQFF. The CDR3 DNA sequence: TGCGCCAGCAGCCAAGGGTTTCCTAGCGGGAGGCAATACAATGAGCAGTTCTTC.

The rearrangement uses TRBV5-1 and TRBJ2-5; D is perhaps TRBD1 (6 bases). The V gene lost 3 bases and the J gene lost 7 bases, with 28 bases spanning the gap. This CDR3 has 18 amino acids. Germline V gives CDR1 SGHRS, CDR2 YFSETQ. In nucleotides, the CDR3 is TGCGCCAGCAGCTATGAGGGACCGGGACAAAGGACCCGGGGGACCCAGTACTTC. Translated, it gives CASSYEGPGQRTRGTQYF.

The V gene is TRBV27, the J gene TRBJ1-5; tentatively, D is TRBD1 (5 bases). The ends were cut back, 1 base at V and 0 bases at J, with 10 bases in the middle. The germline V gene encodes CDR1 MNHEY and CDR2 SMNVEV (reference sequence). This CDR3 has 16 amino acids. For the CDR3, the DNA is TGTGCCAGCAGTTTATTGGCACAGGCTAGCAATCAGCCCCAGCATTTT. As protein: CASSLLAQASNQPQHF.

The gene calls are TRBV7-2 and TRBJ2-6, with TRBD1 identical over 7 bases. Trimming took 3 bases from V and 0 from J; bases not matched to a gene: 2. This CDR3 is 16 amino acids long. Germline-derived CDR1 and CDR2 are SGHTA and FQGNSA. The CDR3 nucleotides read TGTGCCAGCAGCTTGGACAGGACCTCTGGGGCCAACGTCCTGACTTTC. Residues: CASSLDRTSGANVLTF.

CDR3 coding DNA: TGTGCCAGCAGTGAGCAACAGGGACGCCCCGCAGCTTTCTTT. It translates to CASSEQQGRPAAFF. The V call is TRBV2, the J call TRBJ1-1, with D perhaps TRBD1 (6 bases). CDR3 length: 14 amino acids. Trimming pared 3 bases from V and 10 bases from J, leaving 18 bases between. The germline V gene encodes CDR1 SNHLY and CDR2 FYNNEI.

CDR3 sequence (DNA): TGTGCCAGCAGACAACAGGGGAGGCGAGGGTCCCAGCATTTT. Protein: CASRQQGRRGSQHF. This sequence joins TRBV6-5 and TRBJ1-5, with 7 bases that match TRBD1. V lost 6 bases, J lost 11 bases, and 13 bases stayed unmatched. The CDR3 loop spans 14 amino acids. Germline assignment: CDR1 MNHEY and CDR2 SVGAGI.

The sample holds a few counts of this clone. The gene calls are TRBV11-2 and TRBJ2-5; the D gene is possibly TRBD1 (5 bases). The CDR3 runs 12 residues. Trimming left V 5 bases short and J 5 bases short, with 9 bases between. Germline loops: CDR1 SGHAT, CDR2 FQNNGV. The CDR3 loop reads CASSPQGETQYF. The DNA of the CDR3 is TGTGCCAGCAGCCCCCAGGGCGAGACCCAGTACTTC.

The rearrangement joins TRBV28 to TRBJ2-5; 12 bases are a match to TRBD2. The V and J ends lost 6 bases and 5 bases, in that order; junction bases with no gene match: 4. The V gene's germline CDR1 is MDHEN and CDR2 SYDVKM. The CDR3 loop spans 14 amino acids. The CDR3 coding sequence is TGTGCCAGCAGAGGACTAGCGGGACGGGAGACCCAGTACTTC. Protein: CASRGLAGRETQYF.

This clone occurred a few times. V and J are TRBV10-2 and TRBJ2-3; TRBD1 might be the D (6 bases). The germline V gene encodes CDR1 WSHSY and CDR2 SAAADI. The length of the CDR3 is 13 residues. The V and J ends lost 3 bases and 5 bases respectively, with 9 bases between them. This chain's CDR3 is CASSERGQDTQYF. The CDR3 DNA reads TGCGCCAGCAGTGAACGGGGACAAGATACGCAGTATTTT.

The chain couples TRBV18 to TRBJ1-5; 11 nucleotides agree with TRBD1. Germline V lookup: CDR1 KGHSH, CDR2 LQKENI. The CDR3 runs to 16 residues. Losses at the gene ends were 3 bases for V and 3 bases for J; bases not matched to a gene: 4. The CDR3 protein is CASSPGQGGLNQPQHF. In DNA form, the CDR3 reads TGTGCCAGCTCACCGGGACAGGGGGGACTCAATCAGCCCCAGCATTTT. The entire variable domain, with the rest obtained from reference TRBV18 and TRBJ1-5, is as follows: NAGVMQNPRHLVRRRGQEARLRCSPMKGHSHVYWYRQLPEEGLKFMVYLQKENIIDESGMPKERFSAEFPKEGPSILRIQQVVRGDSAAYFCASSPGQGGLNQPQHFGDGTRLSIL.

The V call is TRBV5-1, the J call TRBJ1-2; TRBD1 might be the D (5 bases). The CDR3 has 14 residues. In germline, CDR1 is SGHRS, CDR2 YFSETQ. Trimming pared 4 bases from V and 6 bases from J, leaving 16 bases between. The CDR3 region has the DNA TGCGCCAGCAGCCCTTCGGGGGGGGTAGATGGCTACACCTTC. The encoded protein is CASSPSGGVDGYTF.

The rearrangement joins TRBV7-8 to TRBJ1-5; TRBD1 aligns across 9 bases. Trimming took 5 bases from V and 3 from J; bases not matched to a gene: 5. Germline V gene data show CDR1 as SGHVS and CDR2 as FQNEAQ. The CDR3 covers 15 residues. The CDR3 DNA reads TGTGCCAGCAGCCCACAGGGGGCGGTCAATCAGCCCCAGCATTTT. This codes for CASSPQGAVNQPQHF.

The chain couples TRBV5-1 to TRBJ1-2, with D hard to call. Germline V CDR1 and CDR2: SGHRS, YFSETQ. V gave up 4 bases and J gave up 4 bases, with 14 bases separating them. The CDR3 spans 14 residues. CDR3 loop: CASSQQSGRYGYTF. CDR3 bases: TGCGCCAGCAGCCAACAGTCGGGTCGCTATGGCTACACCTTC.